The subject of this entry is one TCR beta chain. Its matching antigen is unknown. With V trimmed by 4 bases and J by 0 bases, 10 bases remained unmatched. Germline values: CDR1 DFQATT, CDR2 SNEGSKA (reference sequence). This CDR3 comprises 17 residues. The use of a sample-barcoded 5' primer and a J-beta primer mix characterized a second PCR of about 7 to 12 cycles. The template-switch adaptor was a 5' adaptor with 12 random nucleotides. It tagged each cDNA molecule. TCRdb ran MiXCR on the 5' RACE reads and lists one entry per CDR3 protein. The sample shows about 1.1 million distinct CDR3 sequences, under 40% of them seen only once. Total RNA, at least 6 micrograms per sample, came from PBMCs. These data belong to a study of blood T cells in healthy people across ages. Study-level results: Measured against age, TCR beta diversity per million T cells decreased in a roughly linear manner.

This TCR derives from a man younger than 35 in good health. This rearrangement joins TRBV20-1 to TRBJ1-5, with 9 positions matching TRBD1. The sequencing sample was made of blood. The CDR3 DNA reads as TGCAGTGCTACCGGGACAGGGAATAGATATAGCAATCAGCCCCAGCATTTT. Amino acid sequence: CSATGTGNRYSNQPQHF.